Listed below are T cell receptor beta chains from one sample, sequenced in a study of T cells after posttransplantation cyclophosphamide. Assay used: immunoSEQ multiplex PCR; TCRdb lists only in-frame clones, some missing. The table includes around 15,000 clones, approximately 80% detected once. Here the sequenced sample was PBMCs, taken roughly 460 days after allogeneic stem cell transplant with calcineurin inhibitor and methotrexate. These receptors were obtained from a male patient between 25 and 39 years old who received an allogeneic stem cell transplant from an unrelated donor, was CMV-positive, and had acute and chronic GVHD. Some T cells may originate from the graft donor. Both conserved end residues are part of each CDR3. The D gene is left open where the match is weak. Not all rows give a size; the values are once, few, many and, for expanded clones, a class.

j_call: TRBJ1-6; v_call: TRBV7-2; d_call: NA; clone_size: NA; cdr3_nt: TGTGCCAGCAGCTTAGGGGCAGGGATCTCACCCCTCCACTTT; cdr3_aa: CASSLGAGISPLHF
j_call: TRBJ2-3; v_call: TRBV19; d_call: NA; clone_size: NA; cdr3_nt: TGTGCCAGTAGTATGCTAGGGGGGGGCCAAAGGGCACAGTATTTT; cdr3_aa: CASSMLGGGQRAQYF
j_call: TRBJ2-2; v_call: TRBV7-2; d_call: NA; clone_size: NA; cdr3_nt: TGTGCCAGCAGCTTACGGGACTCCCCCACCGGGGAGCTGTTTTTT; cdr3_aa: CASSLRDSPTGELFF
j_call: TRBJ2-3; v_call: TRBV4-2; d_call: TRBD2; clone_size: NA; cdr3_nt: TGTGCCAGCAGCCAAGTTTGGGGTCCCTCTAGCGGGGTCACAGATACGCAGTATTTT; cdr3_aa: CASSQVWGPSSGVTDTQYF
j_call: TRBJ2-1; v_call: TRBV5-1; d_call: NA; clone_size: NA; cdr3_nt: TGCGCCAGCAGCCCAGACTCGGGATCCTACAATGAGCAGTTCTTC; cdr3_aa: CASSPDSGSYNEQFF
j_call: TRBJ2-3; v_call: TRBV19; d_call: TRBD2; clone_size: NA; cdr3_nt: TGTGCCAGCCGGGACTACCTCACAGATACGCAGTATTTT; cdr3_aa: CASRDYLTDTQYF
j_call: TRBJ2-3; v_call: TRBV5-4; d_call: TRBD1; clone_size: NA; cdr3_nt: TGTGCCAGCAGCTCCGGGGCGGGGACAGGGGCGGGAGATACGCAGTATTTT; cdr3_aa: CASSSGAGTGAGDTQYF
j_call: TRBJ2-4; v_call: TRBV5-1; d_call: TRBD2; clone_size: NA; cdr3_nt: TGCGCCAGCAGCTTGAGCGGGGGAGCCAAAAACATTCAGTACTTC; cdr3_aa: CASSLSGGAKNIQYF
j_call: TRBJ2-7; v_call: TRBV5-6; d_call: NA; clone_size: once; cdr3_nt: TGTGCCAGCAACGGGGATTACGAGCAGTACTTC; cdr3_aa: CASNGDYEQYF
j_call: TRBJ1-2; v_call: TRBV13; d_call: NA; clone_size: NA; cdr3_nt: TGTGCCAGCAGCTTGGGTACGGGAGGCTATGGCTACACCTTC; cdr3_aa: CASSLGTGGYGYTF
j_call: TRBJ1-3; v_call: TRBV29-1; d_call: NA; clone_size: NA; cdr3_nt: TGCAGCGTTCCGTCCTCTGGAAACACCATATATTTT; cdr3_aa: CSVPSSGNTIYF
j_call: TRBJ1-6; v_call: TRBV10-3; d_call: NA; clone_size: NA; cdr3_nt: TGTGCCATCAGGACAGTGAGAAATTCACCCCTCCACTTT; cdr3_aa: CAIRTVRNSPLHF
j_call: TRBJ2-7; v_call: TRBV7-9; d_call: TRBD2; clone_size: NA; cdr3_nt: TGTGCCAGCAGCTCCCCGGGACTACCCGTCCAGGAGCAGTACTTC; cdr3_aa: CASSSPGLPVQEQYF
j_call: TRBJ2-7; v_call: TRBV4-3; d_call: TRBD1; clone_size: NA; cdr3_nt: TGCGCCAGCAGCCAAGGCCGGGACAGGGCCTACGAGCAGTACTTC; cdr3_aa: CASSQGRDRAYEQYF
j_call: TRBJ2-5; v_call: TRBV7-9; d_call: NA; clone_size: NA; cdr3_nt: TGTGCCAGCAGCTCCGGGTTTGGGGGGGCCCGGGAGACCCAGTACTTC; cdr3_aa: CASSSGFGGARETQYF
j_call: TRBJ2-3; v_call: TRBV11-1; d_call: TRBD2; clone_size: once; cdr3_nt: TGTGCCAGCAGCTTAGGGAAGCGGGAGTCACCAGATACGCAGTATTTT; cdr3_aa: CASSLGKRESPDTQYF
j_call: TRBJ2-7; v_call: TRBV7-9; d_call: TRBD2; clone_size: NA; cdr3_nt: TGTGCCAGCAGCTTATCTAGGACTAGCGGCTACGAGCAGTACTTC; cdr3_aa: CASSLSRTSGYEQYF
j_call: TRBJ2-7; v_call: TRBV27; d_call: NA; clone_size: NA; cdr3_nt: TGTGCCAGCAGTTTAGGAGGGAGTGCCTACGAGCAGTACTTC; cdr3_aa: CASSLGGSAYEQYF
j_call: TRBJ1-5; v_call: TRBV21-1; d_call: NA; clone_size: NA; cdr3_nt: TGTGCCAGCAGCAAAGCGCGACAGGTTAGCAATCAGCCCCAGCATTTT; cdr3_aa: CASSKARQVSNQPQHF
j_call: TRBJ2-1; v_call: TRBV2; d_call: TRBD2; clone_size: NA; cdr3_nt: TGTGGACACCTCGAGGCGGCGGGAGTCAATGAGCAGTTCTTC; cdr3_aa: CGHLEAAGVNEQFF
j_call: TRBJ1-4; v_call: TRBV4-3; d_call: NA; clone_size: few; cdr3_nt: TGCGCCAGCAGCCTCCAGAAGACGGGGGAAAAACTGTTTTTT; cdr3_aa: CASSLQKTGEKLFF
j_call: TRBJ2-1; v_call: TRBV27; d_call: NA; clone_size: NA; cdr3_nt: TGTGCCAGCAGTTTATCAAGGGGCAATGAGCAGTTCTTC; cdr3_aa: CASSLSRGNEQFF
j_call: TRBJ2-3; v_call: TRBV19; d_call: NA; clone_size: NA; cdr3_nt: TGTGCCAGTAGTCTTGGAGGGGTATCGCCAGATACGCAGTATTTT; cdr3_aa: CASSLGGVSPDTQYF
j_call: TRBJ2-7; v_call: TRBV16; d_call: NA; clone_size: NA; cdr3_nt: TGTGCCAGCAGCCACCTTGGACGGCTCAAAGGGGGCGAGCAGTACTTC; cdr3_aa: CASSHLGRLKGGEQYF
j_call: TRBJ2-2; v_call: TRBV19; d_call: TRBD1; clone_size: NA; cdr3_nt: TGTGCCAGTAGTTCAATAGGTCGGACAGGGAGAGGAACCGGGGAGCTGTTTTTT; cdr3_aa: CASSSIGRTGRGTGELFF
j_call: TRBJ1-2; v_call: TRBV7-2; d_call: NA; clone_size: once; cdr3_nt: TGTGCCAGCAGCCCCCTGGGCAGTAACTATGGCTACACCTTC; cdr3_aa: CASSPLGSNYGYTF
j_call: TRBJ2-1; v_call: TRBV5-1; d_call: TRBD2; clone_size: few; cdr3_nt: TGCGCCAGCAGCTTAGATAGCGGGGTGGACAATGAGCAGTTCTTC; cdr3_aa: CASSLDSGVDNEQFF
j_call: TRBJ1-1; v_call: TRBV11-2; d_call: TRBD1; clone_size: NA; cdr3_nt: TGTGCCAGCAGCTTACGAACGCTTCCGGGACAGGGTATGCCTGAAGCTTTCTTT; cdr3_aa: CASSLRTLPGQGMPEAFF
j_call: TRBJ1-1; v_call: TRBV6-6; d_call: TRBD1; clone_size: NA; cdr3_nt: TGTGCCAGCAGACCCAGAGACAGGGCAGTAGCTGAAGCTTTCTTT; cdr3_aa: CASRPRDRAVAEAFF
j_call: TRBJ1-2; v_call: TRBV19; d_call: NA; clone_size: NA; cdr3_nt: TGTGCCAGTGGACAGATAACATCCTCCTATGGCTACACCTTC; cdr3_aa: CASGQITSSYGYTF
j_call: TRBJ2-3; v_call: TRBV7-2; d_call: NA; clone_size: NA; cdr3_nt: TGTGCCAGCAGCCCACTGCTTAGCACAGATACGCAGTATTTT; cdr3_aa: CASSPLLSTDTQYF
j_call: TRBJ1-2; v_call: TRBV5-4; d_call: NA; clone_size: few; cdr3_nt: TGTGCCAGCAGCTTCGGGGGGGCGGATGGCTACACCTTC; cdr3_aa: CASSFGGADGYTF
j_call: TRBJ2-2; v_call: TRBV4-2; d_call: TRBD1; clone_size: once; cdr3_nt: TGTGCCAGCAGCCGGACCCCGGGGGGACAGGGCAACACCGGGGAGCTGTTTTTT; cdr3_aa: CASSRTPGGQGNTGELFF
j_call: TRBJ2-7; v_call: TRBV28; d_call: TRBD1; clone_size: few; cdr3_nt: TGTGCCAGCAGCAAGGAGAGGGGACAGGGCTACGAGCAGTACTTC; cdr3_aa: CASSKERGQGYEQYF
j_call: TRBJ2-2; v_call: TRBV27; d_call: TRBD2; clone_size: NA; cdr3_nt: TGTGCCAGCAGTAGACAGACTAGCGGGGGGACCGGGGAGCTGTTTTTT; cdr3_aa: CASSRQTSGGTGELFF
j_call: TRBJ2-7; v_call: TRBV2; d_call: NA; clone_size: NA; cdr3_nt: TGTGCCAGCAGTGATAGGACAGCTGCATCCTACGAGCAGTACTTC; cdr3_aa: CASSDRTAASYEQYF
j_call: TRBJ1-1; v_call: TRBV11-2; d_call: NA; clone_size: once; cdr3_nt: TGTGCCAGCAGCCACACTAAAGGAAACACTGAAGCTTTCTTT; cdr3_aa: CASSHTKGNTEAFF
j_call: TRBJ2-2; v_call: TRBV6-6; d_call: TRBD2; clone_size: NA; cdr3_nt: TGTGCCAGCAAGGGGGGACTAGCGGCGACCGGGGAGCTGTTTTTT; cdr3_aa: CASKGGLAATGELFF
j_call: TRBJ2-1; v_call: TRBV19; d_call: NA; clone_size: NA; cdr3_nt: TGTGCCAGTAGTATAAGGAGCGGCTCCTACAATGAGCAGTTCTTC; cdr3_aa: CASSIRSGSYNEQFF
j_call: TRBJ2-1; v_call: TRBV10-1; d_call: NA; clone_size: once; cdr3_nt: TGCGCCAGCAGTGAGACATTGGAGAGCTCCTACAATGAGCAGTTCTTC; cdr3_aa: CASSETLESSYNEQFF
j_call: TRBJ2-3; v_call: TRBV4-1; d_call: TRBD1; clone_size: NA; cdr3_nt: TGCGCCAGCGGGAGACAGGGAGGCACAGATACGCAGTATTTT; cdr3_aa: CASGRQGGTDTQYF
j_call: TRBJ2-1; v_call: TRBV6-4; d_call: TRBD2; clone_size: NA; cdr3_nt: TGTGCCAGCAGTTCTACTAGCGGGTCCTACAATGAGCAGTTCTTC; cdr3_aa: CASSSTSGSYNEQFF
j_call: TRBJ1-1; v_call: TRBV7-9; d_call: TRBD1; clone_size: NA; cdr3_nt: TGTGCCAGCAGCTCTGGGACAGGGAGGGCTTTCTTT; cdr3_aa: CASSSGTGRAFF
j_call: TRBJ1-2; v_call: TRBV28; d_call: NA; clone_size: NA; cdr3_nt: TGTGCCAGCAGTTTAGGGGGGGCGCGCTATGGCTACACCTTC; cdr3_aa: CASSLGGARYGYTF
j_call: TRBJ2-7; v_call: TRBV5-5; d_call: NA; clone_size: once; cdr3_nt: TGTGCCAGCAGCATAGCAGGGTTACCCATCCCCTACGAGCAGTACTTC; cdr3_aa: CASSIAGLPIPYEQYF
j_call: TRBJ1-1; v_call: TRBV4-1; d_call: NA; clone_size: NA; cdr3_nt: TGCGCCAGCAGCCAAGATACCAGTTTCAACACTGAAGCTTTCTTT; cdr3_aa: CASSQDTSFNTEAFF
j_call: TRBJ1-1; v_call: TRBV5-8; d_call: NA; clone_size: NA; cdr3_nt: TGTGCCAGCAGCTCTCAAGAAACCACAGGGAACACTGAAGCTTTCTTT; cdr3_aa: CASSSQETTGNTEAFF
j_call: TRBJ1-1; v_call: TRBV13; d_call: TRBD1; clone_size: few; cdr3_nt: TGTGCCAGCAGCTGGACAGGGGATGAAGCTTTCTTT; cdr3_aa: CASSWTGDEAFF
j_call: TRBJ2-5; v_call: TRBV2; d_call: NA; clone_size: once; cdr3_nt: TGTGCCAGCAGTTGGAGAGAGACCCAGTACTTC; cdr3_aa: CASSWRETQYF
j_call: TRBJ1-2; v_call: TRBV12-5; d_call: NA; clone_size: NA; cdr3_nt: TGTGCTAGTGGCCCTACGCGGGGAAATAGTGGCTACACCTTC; cdr3_aa: CASGPTRGNSGYTF
j_call: TRBJ2-5; v_call: TRBV5-5; d_call: TRBD2; clone_size: NA; cdr3_nt: TGTGCCAGCAGCCCGGGCGGGGGGCAAGAGACCCAGTACTTC; cdr3_aa: CASSPGGGQETQYF
j_call: TRBJ1-1; v_call: TRBV30; d_call: TRBD1; clone_size: NA; cdr3_nt: TGTGCCTGGACTACAGGGGCAGGAGGCACTGAAGCTTTCTTT; cdr3_aa: CAWTTGAGGTEAFF
j_call: TRBJ2-2; v_call: TRBV19; d_call: NA; clone_size: NA; cdr3_nt: TGTGCCAGTAGTGTACTAAGCCACAGGGAGACCGGGGAGCTGTTTTTT; cdr3_aa: CASSVLSHRETGELFF
j_call: TRBJ2-7; v_call: TRBV27; d_call: TRBD2; clone_size: NA; cdr3_nt: TGTGCCAGCAGTTTGCCTAAACTAGCGGGGAGCTCCTACGAGCAGTACTTC; cdr3_aa: CASSLPKLAGSSYEQYF
j_call: TRBJ2-3; v_call: TRBV14; d_call: NA; clone_size: NA; cdr3_nt: TGTGCCAGCAGCCAAGACAGGTTTACTAGCACAGATACGCAGTATTTT; cdr3_aa: CASSQDRFTSTDTQYF
j_call: TRBJ1-4; v_call: TRBV4-3; d_call: NA; clone_size: few; cdr3_nt: TGCGCCAGCAGCCAAGCCGCGGGGGTCGGTAATGAAAAACTGTTTTTT; cdr3_aa: CASSQAAGVGNEKLFF
j_call: TRBJ1-3; v_call: TRBV5-4; d_call: TRBD1; clone_size: NA; cdr3_nt: TGTGCCAGCAGCTTGGGAGTTAACAGGGGATCGGGAAACACCATATATTTT; cdr3_aa: CASSLGVNRGSGNTIYF
j_call: TRBJ1-1; v_call: TRBV29-1; d_call: NA; clone_size: NA; cdr3_nt: TGCAGCGCTGGGGGGGGCTGTACTGAAGCTTTCTTT; cdr3_aa: CSAGGGCTEAFF
j_call: TRBJ2-1; v_call: TRBV11-3; d_call: TRBD2; clone_size: NA; cdr3_nt: TGTGCCAGCAGCTTTATTCCGACTAGCGCCTACAATGAGCAGTTCTTC; cdr3_aa: CASSFIPTSAYNEQFF